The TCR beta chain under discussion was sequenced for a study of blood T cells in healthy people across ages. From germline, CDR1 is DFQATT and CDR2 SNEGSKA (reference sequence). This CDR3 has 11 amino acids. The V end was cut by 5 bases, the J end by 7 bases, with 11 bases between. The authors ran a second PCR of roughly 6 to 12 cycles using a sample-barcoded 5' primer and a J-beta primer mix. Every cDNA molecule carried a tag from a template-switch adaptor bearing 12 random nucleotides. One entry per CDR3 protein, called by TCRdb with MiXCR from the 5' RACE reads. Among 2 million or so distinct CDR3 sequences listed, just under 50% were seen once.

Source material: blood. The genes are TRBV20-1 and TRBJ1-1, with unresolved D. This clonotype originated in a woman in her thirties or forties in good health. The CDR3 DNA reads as TGCAGTGCTCCACAGCGTCTTGAAGCTTTCTTT. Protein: CSAPQRLEAFF.